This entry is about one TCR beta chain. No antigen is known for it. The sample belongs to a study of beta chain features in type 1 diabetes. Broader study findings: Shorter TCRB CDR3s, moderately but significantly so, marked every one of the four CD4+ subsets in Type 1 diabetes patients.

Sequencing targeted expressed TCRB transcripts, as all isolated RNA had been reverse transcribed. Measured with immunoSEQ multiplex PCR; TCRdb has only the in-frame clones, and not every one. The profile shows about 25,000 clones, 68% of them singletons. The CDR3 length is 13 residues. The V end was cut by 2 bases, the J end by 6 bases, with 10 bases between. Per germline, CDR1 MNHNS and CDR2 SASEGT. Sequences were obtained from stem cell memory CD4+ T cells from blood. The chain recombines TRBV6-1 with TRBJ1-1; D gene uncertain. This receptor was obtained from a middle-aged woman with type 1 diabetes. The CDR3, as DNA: TGTGCCAGCAGTGAATTGCGAAGCGCTGAAGCTTTCTTT. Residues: CASSELRSAEAFF.